The present T cell receptor (beta chain) was sequenced within a study of technical replicates of blood from a few donors. The CDR3 is made up of 12 amino acids. Germline V gene lookup returns CDR1 SGDLS and CDR2 YYNGEE. Germline trimming cut 3 bases from V and 5 bases from J; bases unmatched to any gene: 2. Method: immunoSEQ multiplex PCR; TCRdb's copy keeps in-frame clones and lacks some. The sample lists 75,000 to 85,000 clones, around 95% occurring once. The sample was T cells isolated from PBMCs. The receptor was isolated from a human donor in good health. The genes are TRBV9 and TRBJ2-7, with 7 bases fitting TRBD2. The CDR3, as DNA: TGTGCCAGCAGCGCGACTAGCCACGAGCAGTACTTC. Amino acid sequence: CASSATSHEQYF.